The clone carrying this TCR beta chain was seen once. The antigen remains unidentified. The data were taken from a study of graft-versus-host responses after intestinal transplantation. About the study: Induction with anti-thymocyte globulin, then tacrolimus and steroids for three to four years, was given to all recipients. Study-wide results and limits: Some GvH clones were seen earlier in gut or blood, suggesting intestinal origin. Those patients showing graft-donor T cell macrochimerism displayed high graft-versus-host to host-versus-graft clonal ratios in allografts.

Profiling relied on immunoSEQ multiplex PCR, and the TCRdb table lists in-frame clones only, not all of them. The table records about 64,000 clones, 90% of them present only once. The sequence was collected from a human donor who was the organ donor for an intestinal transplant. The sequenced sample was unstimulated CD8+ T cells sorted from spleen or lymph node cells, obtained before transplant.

CDR3 in amino acids: CASSLVRTDTQYF. CDR3 bases: TGTGCCAGCAGCTTAGTTCGTACAGATACGCAGTATTTT. This rearrangement joins TRBV7-2 to TRBJ2-3; no clear D gene. The V gene lost 1 base and the J gene lost 3 bases, with 5 bases spanning the gap. CDR1 is SGHTA, CDR2 FQGNSA, per germline. CDR3 length: 13 amino acids.